A single sample is the source of the 30 T cell receptor beta chains below, sequenced in a study of blood T cell repertoires in COVID-19. Data came from immunoSEQ multiplex PCR; TCRdb stores just in-frame clones and leaves some out. The profile covers a few hundred thousand clones, with more than 80% appearing a single time and 1% taken by the ten largest. The sequencing input was PBMCs or T cells enriched from blood (not recorded which). Receptor source: a man younger than 30 who had recovered from COVID-19.

The chain links TRBV7-9 to TRBJ1-1, with 7 positions matching TRBD1. The CDR3 length is 14 residues. Germline V gene data show CDR1 as SEHNR and CDR2 as FQNEAQ (reference sequence). Germline trimming cut 5 bases from V and 0 bases from J; bases unmatched to any gene: 3. CDR3 loop: CASSQQGLNTEAFF. CDR3 nucleotides: TGTGCCAGCAGCCAACAGGGGTTGAACACTGAAGCTTTCTTT. The complete variable domain, with remaining parts taken from reference TRBV7-9 and TRBJ1-1, reads DTGVSQNPRHKITKRGQNVTFRCDPISEHNRLYWYRQTLGQGPEFLTYFQNEAQLEKSRLLSDRFSAERPKGSFSTLEIQRTEQGDSAMYLCASSQQGLNTEAFFGQGTRLTVV.

The gene calls are TRBV2 and TRBJ1-5; D gene unclear. CDR3 length: 13 residues. Germline CDR1 reads SNHLY; CDR2 reads FYNNEI. Deletions cut 6 bases from V and 5 bases from J, with 11 bases between. The CDR3 DNA follows: TGTGCCAGCAGAGTTAATACTTATCAGCCCCAGCATTTT. Translating it yields CASRVNTYQPQHF.

This clone was seen once. The gene calls are TRBV4-3 and TRBJ2-1; 11 nucleotides align to TRBD2. This CDR3 contains 22 residues. Germline trimming cut 0 bases from V and 7 bases from J; bases unmatched to any gene: 23. Germline CDR1 and CDR2: LGHNA and YSLEER. The CDR3 sequence: CASSQDSALVIAGGPFRNEQFF. The CDR3 nucleotides are TGCGCCAGCAGCCAAGATTCCGCCCTAGTGATAGCGGGAGGGCCTTTTCGGAATGAGCAGTTCTTC.

The genes are TRBV28 and TRBJ1-5; 7 nucleotides match TRBD1. CDR3 length: 15 amino acids. Germline V gives CDR1 MDHEN, CDR2 SYDVKM. V lost 6 bases to trimming and J lost 7 bases; unmatched junction nucleotides: 12. The CDR3 bases are TGTGCCAGCAGCCGACCGACAGGGACGGAACAGCCCCAGCATTTT. This encodes CASSRPTGTEQPQHF.

The V call is TRBV7-9, the J call TRBJ2-7; TRBD1 is a possible D gene (5 bases). The ends were cut back, 1 base at V and 7 bases at J, with 14 bases in the middle. The CDR3 is made up of 14 amino acids. Germline CDR1 and CDR2: SEHNR and FQNEAQ (reference sequence). In DNA form, the CDR3 reads TGTGCCAGCAGCTTAGGGCAGGGCATCGGAGAGCAGTACTTC. Encoded protein: CASSLGQGIGEQYF.

The chain recombines TRBV28 with TRBJ1-4, with 7 bases identical to TRBD1. In germline, CDR1 is MDHEN, CDR2 SYDVKM. The CDR3 extends over 14 amino acids. The ends lost 2 bases at V and 8 bases at J; junction bases unmatched: 5. In DNA form, the CDR3 reads TGTGCCAGCAGTTTAGCAGGGGGACTCGAAAAACTGTTTTTT. This gives the protein CASSLAGGLEKLFF. Full variable domain (missing parts from reference TRBV28 and TRBJ1-4): DVKVTQSSRYLVKRTGEKVFLECVQDMDHENMFWYRQDPGLGLRLIYFSYDVKMKEKGDIPEGYSVSREKKERFSLILESASTNQTSMYLCASSLAGGLEKLFFGSGTQLSVL.

Notes on this clone: Other DNA variants within this sample encode the same CDR3. The V call is TRBV27, the J call TRBJ2-1; 8 bases are a match to TRBD2. The CDR3 sequence is 14 residues long. Germline V gives CDR1 MNHEY, CDR2 SMNVEV (reference sequence). Trimming cost V 6 bases and J 8 bases; bases outside gene matches: 9. The CDR3 bases are TGTGCCAGCAGCCTAACCAGCGGGAGCTATGAGCAGTTCTTC. Translating gives CASSLTSGSYEQFF.

The chain couples TRBV6-1 to TRBJ2-1; D gene uncertain. This CDR3 contains 13 residues. V lost 1 base to trimming and J lost 4 bases, with 5 bases between them. Germline V gene data show CDR1 as MNHNS and CDR2 as SASEGT. This CDR3 reads CASSEVTYNEQFF. In nucleotides, the CDR3 is TGTGCCAGCAGTGAAGTCACTTACAATGAGCAGTTCTTC.

This rearrangement joins TRBV29-1 to TRBJ1-2; D remains unclear. CDR3 length equals 12 residues. V was cut by 5 bases and J by 8 bases, with 15 bases left in between. Per the germline V gene, CDR1 is SQVTM and CDR2 is ANQGSEA. The CDR3 spells CSVSPRAGGYTF. The CDR3, as DNA: TGCAGCGTTTCGCCGCGAGCGGGGGGCTACACCTTC.

The chain is built from TRBV6-2 or TRBV6-3 and TRBJ2-7; 9 bases are a match to TRBD2. The CDR3 totals 15 residues. The germline V gene encodes CDR1 MNHEY and CDR2 SVGEGT. The J segment lost 6 bases and the V segment lost 5 bases, leaving 11 bases of the junction unmatched. This CDR3 is CASSRGIRLAVEQYF. CDR3 DNA: TGTGCCAGCAGTCGAGGCATCCGACTAGCGGTCGAGCAGTACTTC.

The chain has TRBV4-3 and TRBJ2-7; 7 bases agree with TRBD1. The CDR3 runs to 16 residues. V lost 0 bases to trimming and J lost 0 bases; unmatched junction nucleotides: 5. Germline-derived CDR1 and CDR2 are LGHNA and YSLEER. CDR3 bases: TGCGCCAGCAGCCAAGATCTGAGGGGGCACTCCTACGAGCAGTACTTC. Translated, it gives CASSQDLRGHSYEQYF.

The gene calls are TRBV29-1 and TRBJ1-1, with 8 bases matching TRBD1. CDR1 is SQVTM, CDR2 ANQGSEA, per germline. CDR3 size: 13 residues. V lost 6 bases to trimming and J lost 7 bases; unmatched junction nucleotides: 10. CDR3 DNA: TGCAGCGTCGGTACAGGGGGTGAGTTTGAAGCTTTCTTT. Protein product: CSVGTGGEFEAFF.

V usage is TRBV5-6 and J usage is TRBJ1-4; perhaps TRBD1 as D (5 bases). The V and J ends lost 0 bases and 1 base respectively, with 7 bases between them. From germline, CDR1 is SGHDT and CDR2 YYEEEE. This CDR3 is built from 15 residues. CDR3 nucleotides: TGTGCCAGCAGCTTGGATAGGGGAACTAATGAAAAACTGTTTTTT. Translated: CASSLDRGTNEKLFF.

This chain uses TRBV5-4 with TRBJ1-1; 11 bases agree with TRBD1. V shed 4 bases and J 3 bases; nucleotides not matched to a gene: 8. The CDR3 has 16 amino acids. CDR1 SGHNT and CDR2 YYREEE come from the germline V gene (reference sequence). The CDR3 protein is CASSRTGGSVDTEAFF. CDR3 bases: TGTGCCAGCAGCAGGACAGGGGGCAGTGTGGACACTGAAGCTTTCTTT.

The chain links TRBV6-5 to TRBJ2-1; 7 nucleotides agree with TRBD1. The CDR3 totals 15 residues. With 4 bases clipped from V and 4 bases from J, the junction kept 7 bases outside the gene matches. The V gene's germline CDR1 is MNHEY and CDR2 SVGAGI. The CDR3 nucleotides read TGTGCCAGCAGTTTAGACAGGGATTCTTACAATGAGCAGTTCTTC. The encoded protein is CASSLDRDSYNEQFF.

The CDR3 loop reads CASSIQTGPWNYGYTF. DNA of the CDR3: TGTGCCAGCAGCATCCAAACAGGCCCTTGGAACTATGGCTACACCTTC. This sequence joins TRBV7-2 and TRBJ1-2; possible D gene TRBD1, 5 bases. The CDR3 loop spans 16 amino acids. Trimming pared 5 bases from V and 2 bases from J, leaving 18 bases between. CDR1 is SGHTA and CDR2 is FQGNSA in the germline V gene.

J is TRBJ2-7 and V is TRBV27; D is unclear. V was trimmed by 0 bases and J by 7 bases, leaving 22 bases between them. The CDR3 loop spans 17 amino acids. The germline V gene has CDR1 MNHEY and CDR2 SMNVEV (reference sequence). CDR3 in amino acids: CASSLSIQPITKREQYF. For the CDR3, the DNA is TGTGCCAGCAGTTTATCAATACAGCCAATTACCAAAAGGGAGCAGTACTTC.

The CDR3 region is CASTFGPRDSGNTIYF. CDR3 in DNA: TGCGCCAGCACCTTCGGGCCCAGGGACTCTGGAAACACCATATATTTT. The V gene is TRBV5-1, the J gene TRBJ1-3, with D perhaps TRBD1 (5 bases). The CDR3 length is 16 residues. Germline V gene lookup returns CDR1 SGHRS and CDR2 YFSETQ. The germline V and J ends were trimmed by 6 bases and 0 bases, with 16 bases remaining between them.

This rearrangement joins TRBV19 to TRBJ2-4; 9 bases line up with TRBD2. V dropped 4 bases and J dropped 7; count of bases not matched to a gene: 8. CDR3 size: 15 residues. The germline CDR1 and CDR2 sequences are LNHDA and SQIVND (reference sequence). The chain's CDR3 is CASSKSGTSRNIQYF. CDR3 nucleotides: TGTGCCAGTAGTAAGTCCGGGACTAGCAGGAACATTCAGTACTTC.

The chain carries TRBV7-6 and TRBJ1-5; no clear D. CDR3 length equals 13 residues. CDR1 and CDR2 (germline): SGHVS, FNYEAQ. Trimming took off 1 base at V and 3 bases at J, with 4 bases between the two ends. DNA for the CDR3: TGTGCCAGCAGCTTAGAGCTCAATCAGCCCCAGCATTTT. Residues: CASSLELNQPQHF.

The CDR3 spells CASSTGRHSNQPQHF. The CDR3 coding sequence is TGTGCCAGCAGCACAGGGCGCCATAGCAATCAGCCCCAGCATTTT. The rearrangement joins TRBV6-5 to TRBJ1-5; D is perhaps TRBD1 (6 bases). Looked up from germline, CDR1 is MNHEY and CDR2 is SVGAGI. CDR3 length equals 15 residues. V shed 6 bases and J shed 0 bases, with 12 bases lying between them.

CDR3: CASSIAADFYNEQFF. DNA of the CDR3: TGTGCCAGTAGTATAGCGGCGGACTTTTACAATGAGCAGTTCTTC. The rearrangement uses TRBV19 and TRBJ2-1; perhaps TRBD2 as D (5 bases). V lost 1 base and J 4 bases, leaving 11 bases between the germline ends. Germline V gives CDR1 LNHDA, CDR2 SQIVND (reference sequence). This CDR3 contains 15 residues.

This chain connects TRBV6-4 to TRBJ2-7; 8 bases line up with TRBD2. The CDR3 loop spans 15 amino acids. Germline V gene sequence: CDR1 MRHNA, CDR2 SNTAGT. The junction had 11 bases not matched to a gene; V was cut back by 7 bases and J by 3 bases. This chain's CDR3 is CASTLPGSGSYEQYF. The CDR3 region has the DNA TGTGCCAGCACCCTCCCTGGAAGCGGGAGCTACGAGCAGTACTTC.

The chain joins TRBV29-1 to TRBJ2-7; 7 bases agree with TRBD2. Trimming cost V 5 bases and J 2 bases; bases outside gene matches: 6. Germline assignment: CDR1 SQVTM and CDR2 ANQGSEA. CDR3 length: 13 residues. For the CDR3, the DNA is TGCAGCGTTCCAGCGGGAAAAACCTACGAGCAGTACTTC. Encoded protein: CSVPAGKTYEQYF.

The V gene is TRBV12-2, the J gene TRBJ2-7; the DNA was not used to check the table's D call, TRBD1. TRBV12-2 is a recognized pseudogene. CDR3 size: 15 residues. CDR3 region: CASRDPTGCSYEQYF. The CDR3 DNA follows: TGTGCAAGTCGCGATCCTACAGGTTGTTCCTACGAGCAGTACTTC.

The chain joins TRBV19 to TRBJ2-7; D is undetermined. V was shortened by 6 bases and J by 6 bases, with 15 bases between the two germline ends. Looked up from germline, CDR1 is LNHDA and CDR2 is SQIVND (reference sequence). The length of the CDR3 is 13 residues. The CDR3 nucleotides read TGTGCCAGTAGCTTCGGTCTCGCCGCCGAGCAGTACTTC. Translation: CASSFGLAAEQYF.

The V gene is TRBV27, the J gene TRBJ2-5, with D perhaps TRBD1 (6 bases). CDR3 length equals 13 residues. Trimming took off 8 bases at V and 4 bases at J, with 14 bases between the two ends. CDR1 and CDR2 (germline): MNHEY, SMNVEV (reference sequence). CDR3 in DNA: TGTGCCAGCCGTCTACAGGGTTTAGAGACCCAGTACTTC. This codes for CASRLQGLETQYF.

The V call is TRBV4-1, the J call TRBJ2-3; the match to TRBD2 covers 7 bases. Germline V gene data show CDR1 as MGHRA and CDR2 as YSYEKL. This CDR3 comprises 16 residues. V lost 5 bases and J lost 3; bases outside the gene matches: 11. The CDR3 DNA reads TGCGCCAGCAGCGTTAGGGGCGCAGCGGGAACAGATACGCAGTATTTT. This gives the protein CASSVRGAAGTDTQYF.

V is TRBV6-2 or TRBV6-3 and J is TRBJ2-5; 8 bases line up with TRBD1. In germline, CDR1 is MNHEY, CDR2 SVGEGT. Unmatched junction bases numbered 12, after V lost 5 bases and J lost 4 bases. CDR3 length: 16 amino acids. The CDR3 DNA sequence: TGTGCCAGCAGTCAAGGGACAGGTACAGTCTCAGAGACCCAGTACTTC. This translates into CASSQGTGTVSETQYF.

The CDR3 region has the DNA TGTGCCATCAGTGAGGCGTACGAGCAGTACTTC. Protein sequence: CAISEAYEQYF. The chain employs TRBV10-3 and TRBJ2-7; D not certain. From germline, CDR1 is ENHRY and CDR2 SYGVKD. The CDR3 extends over 11 amino acids. Between the trimmed V and J ends, which lost 2 bases and 4 bases, there was a span of 3 bases.